This is a list of T cell receptor beta chains from one sample in a study of blood T cell repertoires in COVID-19. Produced via immunoSEQ multiplex PCR; TCRdb's table is partial and in-frame only. There are approximately 280,000 clones in the sample; over 75% occur only once, and approximately 11% lies in the top ten. Sequenced input: peripheral blood. The receptors derive from a woman in her 70s with acute or convalescent COVID-19. The CDR3 runs from the conserved cysteine through the conserved F or W. The D gene is left open where the match is weak. Only some rows state a clone size, as once, few, many or a class for expanded clones.

v_call	j_call	clone_size	d_call	cdr3_nt	cdr3_aa
TRBV5-4	TRBJ2-2	NA	TRBD1	TGTGCCAGCAGCCCGTCCCGGGACAGGTTTGGGGACGCGAACACCGGGGAGCTGTTTTTT	CASSPSRDRFGDANTGELFF
TRBV7-9	TRBJ2-7	NA	NA	TGTGCCAGCAGCTCAAACTACGAGCAGTACTTC	CASSSNYEQYF
TRBV5-6	TRBJ1-2	NA	TRBD1	TGTGCCAGCAGCGACATACAGGGGCTTAACTATGGCTACACCTTC	CASSDIQGLNYGYTF
TRBV15	TRBJ1-6	NA	TRBD1	TGTGCCACCAGCAGATACGGGACAGGCGGCTCACCCCTCCACTTT	CATSRYGTGGSPLHF
TRBV30	TRBJ1-2	NA	NA	TGTGCCCACGGTCGGGACTATGGCTACACCTTC	CAHGRDYGYTF
TRBV2	TRBJ1-4	NA	NA	TGTGCCAGCAGTGAAGGCCGGACTTCGGGTGAAAAACTGTTTTTT	CASSEGRTSGEKLFF
TRBV3-1/TRBV3-2	TRBJ2-1	NA	TRBD1	TGTGCCAGCAGCCCGACAGGGCGGGCCGGGGTTGGGTTCTTC	CASSPTGRAGVGFF
TRBV5-1	TRBJ1-4	NA	NA	TGCGCCAGCAGCCAGGGGCTCTCTAATGAAAAACTGTTTTTT	CASSQGLSNEKLFF
TRBV12-3/TRBV12-4	TRBJ1-5	NA	NA	TGTGCCAGCAGCCCACCGGGCAATCAGCCCCAGCATTTT	CASSPPGNQPQHF
TRBV2	TRBJ2-1	NA	NA	TGTGCCAGCAGTGGTTACAGGGCCGCCTACAATGAGCAGTTCTTC	CASSGYRAAYNEQFF
TRBV2	TRBJ2-7	few	NA	TGTGCCAGCAGTGAAGCCGCCTTGGGCGTCTACGAGCAGTACTTC	CASSEAALGVYEQYF
TRBV5-8	TRBJ1-4	NA	NA	TGTGCCAGCAGCTTAGAAGGAGTTACGAGGAAACTGTTTTTT	CASSLEGVTRKLFF
TRBV2	TRBJ2-5	NA	NA	TGTGCCAGCAGACGTCGGACTCAAGAGACCCAGTACTTC	CASRRRTQETQYF
TRBV27	TRBJ1-1	NA	NA	TGTGCCAGCAGTTCAATAGGGGTTGGAGCTTTCTTT	CASSSIGVGAFF
TRBV6-5	TRBJ1-1	NA	TRBD1	TGTGCCAGCAGCCGGGGACAGGAGAACACTGAAGCTTTCTTT	CASSRGQENTEAFF
TRBV15	TRBJ2-1	NA	NA	TGTGCCACCAGCAGGGAGAATAATCCCTACAATGAGCAGTTCTTC	CATSRENNPYNEQFF
TRBV4-1	TRBJ2-7	NA	TRBD2	TGCGCCAGCAGCCAACTCGCACTAGCGGGGAATACCTACGAGCAGTACTTC	CASSQLALAGNTYEQYF
TRBV6-6	TRBJ2-4	NA	TRBD1	TGTGCCAGCAGTCCACAGGGGACCGTACTAGCCAAAAACATTCAGTACTTC	CASSPQGTVLAKNIQYF
TRBV19	TRBJ1-1	NA	NA	TGTGCCAGTAGTATCGGGGAAATCCCACCGAACACTGAAGCTTTCTTT	CASSIGEIPPNTEAFF
TRBV19	TRBJ2-7	few	TRBD1	TGTGCCAGTAGTGTCGGGACAGGTGGGGATTACGAGCAGTACTTC	CASSVGTGGDYEQYF
TRBV9	TRBJ2-7	NA	TRBD1	TGTGCCAGCAGCACGACGACCGGGACAGGGGGCAAGCGGATGTACTTC	CASSTTTGTGGKRMYF
TRBV7-2	TRBJ1-2	NA	NA	TGTGCCAGCAGCTTACTGCGGGCTGGCTACACCTTC	CASSLLRAGYTF
TRBV7-2	TRBJ2-7	once	NA	TGTGCCAGCAGCTTCACGACACCCTCCTACGAGCAGTACTTC	CASSFTTPSYEQYF
TRBV5-1	TRBJ1-6	once	NA	TGCGCCAGCAGCTTGCTTGGGGCTAATTCACCCCTCCACTTT	CASSLLGANSPLHF
TRBV12-5	TRBJ2-3	NA	TRBD2	TGTGCTAGTGGTTTGGTACTGGGGGGGGGAGATACGCAGTATTTT	CASGLVLGGGDTQYF
TRBV5-1	TRBJ2-2	NA	TRBD2	TGCGCCAGCAACCAGGGAGGGGCTCAGGGCACCGGGGAGCTGTTTTTT	CASNQGGAQGTGELFF
TRBV5-1	TRBJ2-5	NA	NA	TGCGCCAGCAGCTTGAGAGAATCAGAGACCCAGTACTTC	CASSLRESETQYF
TRBV3-1/TRBV3-2	TRBJ2-7	few	TRBD2	TGTGCCAGCAGCCAGAGAGCGGGGAGGGTCGGCGAGCAGTACTTC	CASSQRAGRVGEQYF
TRBV6-5	TRBJ1-3	NA	NA	TGTGCCAGCAGGTTGAGGGGGGGCGCTGGAAACACCATATATTTT	CASRLRGGAGNTIYF
TRBV5-4	TRBJ1-1	NA	TRBD1	TGTGCCAGCAGCTTGGCCCCGCTGCGGGGTGGACAGGCACTCATCGGGGCTTTCTTT	CASSLAPLRGGQALIGAFF
TRBV7-9	TRBJ1-3	once	TRBD1	TGTGCCAGCAGCACGGACAGGCCCTCTGGAAACACCATATATTTT	CASSTDRPSGNTIYF
TRBV2	TRBJ1-2	NA	NA	TGTGCCAGCAGTACCGGGACATTTAGTGGCTACACCTTC	CASSTGTFSGYTF
TRBV6-2/TRBV6-3	TRBJ1-5	NA	TRBD1	TGTGCCAGCAGTTTCCTGGGGACAGTCGGGAGTCAGCCCCAGCATTTT	CASSFLGTVGSQPQHF
TRBV6-6	TRBJ2-2	NA	TRBD2	TGTGCCAGCAGCATCCCTCTTAGCGGGGGAGGGGAGCTGTTTTTT	CASSIPLSGGGELFF
TRBV2	TRBJ1-5	NA	NA	TGTGCCAGCTCCTCACAGTCGATAAATCAGCCCCAGCATTTT	CASSSQSINQPQHF
TRBV3-1/TRBV3-2	TRBJ2-3	NA	TRBD2	TGTGCCAGTAAAACGGGGGGGCCATCAGATACGCAGTATTTT	CASKTGGPSDTQYF
TRBV3-1/TRBV3-2	TRBJ2-5	NA	NA	TGTGCCAGCAGCCAGGACCTAACGGGGGGCTGGGAGACCCAGTACTTC	CASSQDLTGGWETQYF
TRBV5-1	TRBJ2-6	NA	NA	TGCGCCAGCAGCCCCTATCCCTCTGGGGCCAACGTCCTGACTTTC	CASSPYPSGANVLTF
TRBV4-2	TRBJ1-2	NA	NA	TGTGCCAGCAGCAGTCAGGGATACTATGGCTACACCTTC	CASSSQGYYGYTF
TRBV5-1	TRBJ2-2	many	NA	TGCGCCAGCAGCTTGGATAACTGGGCCCCGAACACCGGGGAGCTGTTTTTT	CASSLDNWAPNTGELFF
TRBV5-4	TRBJ1-1	NA	NA	TGTGCCAGCAGCTCAGAACCGGGACAATCGACTGAAGCTTTCTTT	CASSSEPGQSTEAFF
TRBV25-1	TRBJ2-2	NA	NA	TGTGCCAGCAGTGGTGCAGGGAACACCGGGGAGCTGTTTTTT	CASSGAGNTGELFF
TRBV7-7	TRBJ2-3	NA	TRBD1	TGTGCCAGCAGCCGTGGGACAGGGAAGGATACGCAGTATTTT	CASSRGTGKDTQYF
TRBV29-1	TRBJ1-1	once	TRBD1	TGCAGCGTTGAGGGGACAGGAGAAGCTTTCTTT	CSVEGTGEAFF
TRBV7-6	TRBJ2-2	NA	NA	TGTGCCAGCAGCCTAAGGAACACCGGGGAGCTGTTTTTT	CASSLRNTGELFF
TRBV15	TRBJ1-3	few	NA	TGTGCCACCAGCCTAGAAAGCGCTGGAAACACCATATATTTT	CATSLESAGNTIYF
TRBV11-3	TRBJ2-1	NA	NA	TGTGCCAGCAGCCAAGAAGGGGCTTACGATGAGCAGTTCTTC	CASSQEGAYDEQFF
TRBV7-9	TRBJ2-6	NA	TRBD2	TGTGCCAGCACCCGCATAGCGGGGGGATACTCTGGGGCCAACGTCCTGACTTTC	CASTRIAGGYSGANVLTF
TRBV6-5	TRBJ1-5	NA	TRBD1	TGTGCCAGCAGCCCCGCGACAGGGAGACAGCCCCAGCATTTT	CASSPATGRQPQHF
TRBV19	TRBJ2-7	NA	NA	TGTGCCAGCCGACGTGGCCTAAGAGGAGAGCAGTACTTC	CASRRGLRGEQYF
TRBV5-4	TRBJ2-5	NA	TRBD1	TGTGCCAGCAGCTCTCCGGGACAGGGTGGAGAGACCCAGTACTTC	CASSSPGQGGETQYF
TRBV2	TRBJ2-3	NA	NA	TGTGCCAGCAGTGGGCTAGCCCCAAGCACAGATACGCAGTATTTT	CASSGLAPSTDTQYF
TRBV18	TRBJ2-5	once	TRBD1	TGTGCCAGCTCGCCGGGACAGGGAGAGACCCAGTACTTC	CASSPGQGETQYF
TRBV7-9	TRBJ1-1	NA	NA	TGTGCCAGCAGCTCGACACTGAACACTGAAGCTTTCTTT	CASSSTLNTEAFF